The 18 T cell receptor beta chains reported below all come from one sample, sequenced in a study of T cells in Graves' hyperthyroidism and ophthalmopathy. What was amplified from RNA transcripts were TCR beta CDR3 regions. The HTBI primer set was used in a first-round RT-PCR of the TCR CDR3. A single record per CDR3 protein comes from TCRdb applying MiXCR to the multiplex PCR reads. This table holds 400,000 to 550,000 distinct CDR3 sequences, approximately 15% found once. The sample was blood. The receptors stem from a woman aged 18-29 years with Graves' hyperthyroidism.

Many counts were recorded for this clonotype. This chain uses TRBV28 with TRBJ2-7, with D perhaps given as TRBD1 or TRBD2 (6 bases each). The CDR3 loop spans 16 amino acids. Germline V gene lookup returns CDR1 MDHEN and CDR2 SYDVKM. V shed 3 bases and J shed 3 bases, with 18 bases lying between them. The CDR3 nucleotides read TGTGCCAGCAGTTTTACAGGAGGGGGACTTAACTACGAGCAGTACTTC. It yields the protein CASSFTGGGLNYEQYF.

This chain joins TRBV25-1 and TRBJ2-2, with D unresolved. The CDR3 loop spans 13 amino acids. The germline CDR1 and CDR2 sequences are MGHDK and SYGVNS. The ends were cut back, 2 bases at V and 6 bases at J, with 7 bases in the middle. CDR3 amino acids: CASSEPYAGELFF. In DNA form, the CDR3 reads TGTGCCAGCAGTGAACCATACGCCGGGGAGCTGTTTTTT.

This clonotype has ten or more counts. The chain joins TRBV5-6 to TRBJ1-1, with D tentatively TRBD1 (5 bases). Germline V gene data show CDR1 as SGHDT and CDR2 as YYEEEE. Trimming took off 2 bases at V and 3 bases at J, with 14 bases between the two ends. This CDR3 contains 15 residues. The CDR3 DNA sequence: TGTGCCAGCAGCTTTAACTCGGGGGGTTACACTGAAGCTTTCTTT. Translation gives CASSFNSGGYTEAFF.

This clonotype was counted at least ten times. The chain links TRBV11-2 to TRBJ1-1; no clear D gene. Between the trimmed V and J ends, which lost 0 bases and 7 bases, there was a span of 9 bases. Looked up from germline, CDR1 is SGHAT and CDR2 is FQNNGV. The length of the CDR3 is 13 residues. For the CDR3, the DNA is TGTGCCAGCAGCTTAGATCAGACTAATGAAGCTTTCTTT. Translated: CASSLDQTNEAFF.

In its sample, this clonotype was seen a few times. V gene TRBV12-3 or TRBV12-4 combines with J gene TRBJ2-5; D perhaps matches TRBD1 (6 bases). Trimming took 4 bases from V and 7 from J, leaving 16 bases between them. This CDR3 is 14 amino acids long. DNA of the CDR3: TGTGCCAGCAGTTCAGGGGCAGGTGGGGGGACCCAGTACTTC. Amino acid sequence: CASSSGAGGGTQYF.

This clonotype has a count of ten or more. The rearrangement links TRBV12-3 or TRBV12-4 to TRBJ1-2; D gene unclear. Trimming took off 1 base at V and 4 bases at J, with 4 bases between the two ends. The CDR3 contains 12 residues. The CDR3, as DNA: TGTGCCAGCAGTTTAGGACCCTATGGCTACACCTTC. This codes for CASSLGPYGYTF.

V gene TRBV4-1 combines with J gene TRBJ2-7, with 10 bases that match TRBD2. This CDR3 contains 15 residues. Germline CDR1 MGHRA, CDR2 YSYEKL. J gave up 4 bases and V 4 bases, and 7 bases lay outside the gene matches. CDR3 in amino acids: CASSLLAGYRYEQYV. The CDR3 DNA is TGCGCCAGCAGCCTACTAGCGGGATATCGATACGAGCAGTACGTC.

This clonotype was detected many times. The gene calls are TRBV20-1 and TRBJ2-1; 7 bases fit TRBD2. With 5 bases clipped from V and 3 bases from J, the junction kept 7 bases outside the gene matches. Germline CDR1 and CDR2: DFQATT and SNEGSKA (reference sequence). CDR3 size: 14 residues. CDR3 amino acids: CSAVLAELYNEQFF. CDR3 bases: TGCAGTGCTGTCCTAGCGGAACTCTACAATGAGCAGTTCTTC.

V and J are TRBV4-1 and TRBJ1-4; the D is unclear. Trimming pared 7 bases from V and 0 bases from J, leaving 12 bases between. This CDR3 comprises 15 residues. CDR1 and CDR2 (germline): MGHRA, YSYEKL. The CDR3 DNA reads TGCGCCAGCACAAACCGACGGGCAACTAATGAAAAACTGTTTTTT. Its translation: CASTNRRATNEKLFF.

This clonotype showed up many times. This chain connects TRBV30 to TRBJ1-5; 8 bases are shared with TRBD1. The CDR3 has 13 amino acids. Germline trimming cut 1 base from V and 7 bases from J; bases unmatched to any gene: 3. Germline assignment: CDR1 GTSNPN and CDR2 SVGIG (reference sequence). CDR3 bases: TGTGCCTGGAGTGGGACAGGGAGACAGCCCCAGCATTTT. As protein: CAWSGTGRQPQHF.

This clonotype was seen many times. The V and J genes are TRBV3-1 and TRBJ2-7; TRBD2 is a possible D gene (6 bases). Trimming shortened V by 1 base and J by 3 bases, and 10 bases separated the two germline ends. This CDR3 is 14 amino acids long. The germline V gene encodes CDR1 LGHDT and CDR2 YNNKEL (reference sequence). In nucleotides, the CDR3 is TGTGCCAGCAGCCAAGTGGGACTTAACTACGAGCAGTACTTC. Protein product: CASSQVGLNYEQYF.

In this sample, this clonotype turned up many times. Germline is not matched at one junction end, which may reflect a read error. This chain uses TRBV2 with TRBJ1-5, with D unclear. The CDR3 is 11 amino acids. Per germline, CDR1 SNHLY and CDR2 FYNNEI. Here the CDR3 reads CASSLNRPQHF. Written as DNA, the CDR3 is TGTGCCAGCAGCCTCAATCGGCCCCAGCATTTT.

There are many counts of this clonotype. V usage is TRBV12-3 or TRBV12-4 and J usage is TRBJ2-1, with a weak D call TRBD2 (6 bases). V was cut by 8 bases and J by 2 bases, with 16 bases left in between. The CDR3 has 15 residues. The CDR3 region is CASGGTHLPYNEQFF. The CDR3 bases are TGTGCCAGCGGGGGGACTCATCTCCCCTACAATGAGCAGTTCTTC.

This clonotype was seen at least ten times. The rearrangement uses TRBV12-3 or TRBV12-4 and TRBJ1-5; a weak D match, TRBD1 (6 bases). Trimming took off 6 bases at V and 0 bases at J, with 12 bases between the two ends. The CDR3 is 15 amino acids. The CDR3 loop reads CASSLRGASNQPQHF. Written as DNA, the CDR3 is TGTGCCAGCAGCCTGCGGGGGGCTAGCAATCAGCCCCAGCATTTT.

CDR3 DNA: TGTGCCATCAGTGACGGTCGAGGGGGGGGCAATCAGCCCCAGCATTTT. It codes for CAISDGRGGGNQPQHF. This chain uses TRBV10-3 with TRBJ1-5; tentatively, D is TRBD1 (6 bases). This CDR3 region has 16 residues. CDR1 is ENHRY, CDR2 SYGVKD, per germline. V was shortened by 3 bases and J by 2 bases, with 14 bases between the two germline ends.

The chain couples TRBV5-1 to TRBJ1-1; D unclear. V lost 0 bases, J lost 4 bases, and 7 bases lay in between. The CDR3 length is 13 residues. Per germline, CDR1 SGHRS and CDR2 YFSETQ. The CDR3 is CASSLETSTEAFF. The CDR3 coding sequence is TGCGCCAGCAGCTTGGAAACCAGCACTGAAGCTTTCTTT.

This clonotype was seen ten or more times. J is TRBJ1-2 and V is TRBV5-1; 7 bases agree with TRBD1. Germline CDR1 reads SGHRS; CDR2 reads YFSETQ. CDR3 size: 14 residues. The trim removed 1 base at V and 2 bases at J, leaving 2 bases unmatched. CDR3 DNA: TGCGCCAGCAGCTTGCGGGGACAGAACTATGGCTACACCTTC. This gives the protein CASSLRGQNYGYTF.

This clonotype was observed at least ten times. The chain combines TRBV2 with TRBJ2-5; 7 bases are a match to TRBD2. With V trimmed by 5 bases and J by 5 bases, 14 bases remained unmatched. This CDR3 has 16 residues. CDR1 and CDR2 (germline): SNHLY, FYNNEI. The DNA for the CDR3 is TGTGCCAGCAGTTCAGCCCGCGGAGCGGGGTCCGAGACCCAGTACTTC. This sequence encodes CASSSARGAGSETQYF. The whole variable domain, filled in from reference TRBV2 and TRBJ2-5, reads EPEVTQTPSHQVTQMGQEVILRCVPISNHLYFYWYRQILGQKVEFLVSFYNNEISEKSEIFDDQFSVERPDGSNFTLKIRSTKLEDSAMYFCASSSARGAGSETQYFGPGTRLLVL.